Listed below are T cell receptor beta chains from one sample, sequenced in a study of blood T cells in healthy people across ages. TCRdb re-analysed the 5' RACE reads in MiXCR, keeping a single row per CDR3 protein. The sample holds around 1.5 million distinct CDR3 sequences; roughly 32% are singletons and the top ten take roughly 12%. Material: blood. Receptor source: a woman in her thirties in good health. Both conserved end residues are part of each CDR3. D genes are given only for firm matches. Clone sizes are given selectively: once, few, many, or a class where the clone is expanded.

size,J,V,D,CDR3,DNA
NA,TRBJ1-1,TRBV12-3/TRBV12-4,TRBD1,CASSFLGQVPVNTEAFF,TGTGCCAGCAGTTTTCTGGGACAGGTGCCCGTGAACACTGAAGCTTTCTTT
NA,TRBJ1-2,TRBV15,NA,CATSRDRVGGYTF,TGTGCCACCAGCAGAGACAGGGTTGGGGGCTACACCTTC
NA,TRBJ2-1,TRBV5-1,NA,CASSSTFSIYNEQFF,TGCGCCAGTTCTTCGACATTCTCCATTTACAATGAGCAGTTCTTC
NA,TRBJ2-1,TRBV5-1,NA,CASSRPTGRGLGNEQFF,TGCGCCAGCAGCCGACCCACGGGGCGGGGCCTCGGCAATGAGCAGTTCTTC
few,TRBJ2-7,TRBV12-3/TRBV12-4,TRBD1,CASSTRQGTISYEQYF,TGTGCCAGCAGTACCCGACAGGGAACTATCTCCTACGAGCAGTACTTC
NA,TRBJ1-5,TRBV7-2,NA,CASSFRDYQPQHF,TGTGCCAGCAGCTTCCGGGATTATCAGCCCCAGCATTTT
few,TRBJ2-7,TRBV29-1,TRBD1,CSVERGQGAHYEQYF,TGCAGCGTTGAAAGGGGACAGGGGGCCCACTACGAGCAGTACTTC
NA,TRBJ1-1,TRBV7-3,NA,CASSPRSLLNTEAFF,TGTGCCAGCAGCCCCCGGTCGCTCTTGAACACTGAAGCTTTCTTT
many,TRBJ2-5,TRBV12-3/TRBV12-4,NA,CASSSDEATQYF,TGTGCCAGCAGTTCGGACGAAGCCACCCAGTACTTC
NA,TRBJ2-3,TRBV3-1,NA,CTSSQAGHTDTQYF,TGTACCAGCAGCCAAGCAGGGCACACAGATACGCAGTATTTT
NA,TRBJ2-7,TRBV15,TRBD1,CATSSPTAPGQGSYEQYF,TGTGCCACCAGCAGTCCAACTGCACCGGGACAGGGGTCCTACGAGCAGTACTTC
NA,TRBJ2-5,TRBV5-1,TRBD2,CASSLRAGAETQYF,TGCGCCAGCAGCTTGAGAGCGGGAGCAGAGACCCAGTACTTC
NA,TRBJ1-2,TRBV6-2/TRBV6-3,NA,CASTDRRERNYGYTF,TGTGCCAGCACCGACCGGAGGGAAAGAAACTATGGCTACACCTTC
many,TRBJ1-6,TRBV10-3,TRBD1,CAIRGTDNSPLHF,TGTGCCATCAGGGGGACAGATAATTCACCCCTCCACTTT
NA,TRBJ1-5,TRBV20-1,NA,CSAKEGYNQPQHF,TGCAGTGCTAAGGAGGGCTACAATCAGCCCCAGCATTTT
few,TRBJ2-1,TRBV27,TRBD2,CASMGLAGVYNEQFF,TGTGCCAGCATGGGACTAGCGGGTGTTTACAATGAGCAGTTCTTC
few,TRBJ2-1,TRBV29-1,TRBD2,CSAYHWAGGNNEQFF,TGCAGCGCCTACCACTGGGCGGGGGGCAACAATGAGCAGTTCTTC
NA,TRBJ2-1,TRBV12-3/TRBV12-4,TRBD2,CASSLRREINEQFF,TGTGCCAGCAGTTTAAGGCGGGAGATCAATGAGCAGTTCTTC
NA,TRBJ2-3,TRBV5-5,NA,CASRLRAAKNTDTQYF,TGTGCCAGCAGGCTGCGGGCGGCGAAAAACACAGATACGCAGTATTTT
many,TRBJ2-7,TRBV15,NA,CATSDGKSYEQYF,TGTGCCACCAGCGACGGCAAGAGCTACGAGCAGTACTTC
NA,TRBJ2-1,TRBV11-2,NA,CASSLAILAGAFLGEQFF,TGTGCCAGCAGCTTAGCCATCCTGGCGGGGGCCTTCTTAGGTGAGCAGTTCTTC
NA,TRBJ1-5,TRBV12-3/TRBV12-4,NA,CASSMDSLGNQPQHF,TGTGCCAGCAGTATGGACAGCTTGGGCAATCAGCCCCAGCATTTT
few,TRBJ2-1,TRBV27,NA,CASWTGPREQFF,TGTGCCAGCTGGACGGGACCACGTGAGCAGTTCTTC
NA,TRBJ2-7,TRBV7-9,NA,CASSLTASGDYEQYF,TGTGCCAGCAGCTTAACAGCCTCGGGGGACTACGAGCAGTACTTC
NA,TRBJ2-1,TRBV6-1,NA,CASSEDLQGRGPYNEQFF,TGTGCCAGCAGTGAGGATCTTCAGGGGAGGGGTCCCTACAATGAGCAGTTCTTC
few,TRBJ2-3,TRBV5-1,TRBD2,CASGTSGPTDTQYF,TGCGCCAGCGGGACTAGCGGTCCCACAGATACGCAGTATTTT
NA,TRBJ2-7,TRBV7-9,NA,CASSLKREGVHYEQYF,TGTGCCAGCAGCTTAAAAAGAGAGGGGGTCCACTACGAGCAGTACTTC
few,TRBJ1-1,TRBV29-1,NA,CSVGQALNTEAFF,TGCAGCGTTGGACAGGCTTTGAACACTGAAGCTTTCTTT
NA,TRBJ2-2,TRBV28,TRBD1,CASSPDRASGELFF,TGTGCCAGCAGCCCCGACAGGGCGTCCGGGGAGCTGTTTTTT
few,TRBJ2-7,TRBV27,NA,CASSLYYRTAYGQYF,TGTGCCAGCAGTTTATATTACAGGACAGCCTACGGGCAGTACTTC
NA,TRBJ2-1,TRBV4-2,NA,CASSQGAGDEQFF,TGTGCCAGCAGCCAAGGAGCTGGGGATGAGCAGTTCTTC
NA,TRBJ2-7,TRBV20-1,TRBD1,CSAQGGPYEQYF,TGCAGTGCTCAAGGGGGCCCTTACGAGCAGTACTTC
NA,TRBJ2-1,TRBV12-3/TRBV12-4,TRBD2,CASSFGLAGPYNEQVF,TGTGCCAGCAGTTTTGGACTAGCGGGTCCCTACAATGAGCAGGTCTTC
NA,TRBJ2-7,TRBV12-3/TRBV12-4,NA,CASSFPGGGWYF,TGTGCCAGCAGTTTTCCAGGGGGGGGGTGGTACTTC
many,TRBJ1-6,TRBV20-1,NA,CSAPGGLENSPLHF,TGCAGTGCCCCGGGGGGGTTGGAGAATTCACCCCTCCACTTT
NA,TRBJ2-1,TRBV11-1,TRBD2,CASSLSRLAGVYNEQFF,TGTGCCAGCAGCTTATCCCGACTAGCGGGAGTCTACAATGAGCAGTTCTTC
few,TRBJ2-4,TRBV12-3/TRBV12-4,NA,CASSLSRVAKNIRYF,TGTGCCAGCAGTTTATCCAGGGTAGCCAAAAACATTCGGTACTTC
few,TRBJ2-1,TRBV20-1,NA,CSAHDSSGPLGNEQFF,TGCAGTGCACACGACAGCAGCGGACCCCTAGGGAATGAGCAGTTCTTC